This T cell receptor beta chain was profiled in a study of shared clonotypes between healthy human individuals. About the research overall: Each donor had three CD4 naive, three CD4 memory, two CD8 naive and one CD8 memory plate. Study-wide points: Relative to their counterparts shared across all four donors, non-shared clonotypes exhibited diminished generation probabilities.

Turning to this clone: Its antigen is still unknown.

Terminally differentiated effector memory CD45RA+ cells were excluded by CCR7 positive selection of CD45RO-negative cells. The CDR3 spans 14 residues. Germline values: CDR1 SNHLY, CDR2 FYNNEI. V shed 5 bases, J shed 7 bases, and the junction held 10 bases outside the gene matches. Assay: immunoSEQ multiplex PCR; the TCRdb copy retains only in-frame clones and omits some. The sample consists of about 1,900,000 clones, about 95% of them appearing once. The sequencing input was naive CD8+ T cells sorted from blood. The sequence derives from a man younger than 30 in good health. The chain is built from TRBV2 and TRBJ1-1, with 7 bases fitting TRBD1. CDR3 in amino acids: CASSITGVPHEAFF. The CDR3 coding sequence is TGTGCCAGCAGTATTACAGGGGTACCCCATGAAGCTTTCTTT.